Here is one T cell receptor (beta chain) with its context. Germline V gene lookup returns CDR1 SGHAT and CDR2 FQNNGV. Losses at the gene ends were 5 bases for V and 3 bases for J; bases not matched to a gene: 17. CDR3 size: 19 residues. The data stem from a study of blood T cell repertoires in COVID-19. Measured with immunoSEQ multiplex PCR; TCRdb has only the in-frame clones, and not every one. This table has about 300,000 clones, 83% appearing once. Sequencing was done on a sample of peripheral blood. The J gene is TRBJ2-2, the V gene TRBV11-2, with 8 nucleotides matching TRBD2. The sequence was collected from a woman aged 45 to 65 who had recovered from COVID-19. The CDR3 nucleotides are TGTGCCAGCAGCCATACAGGGAGGCGGACTAGCCGTTACACCGGGGAGCTGTTTTTT. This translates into CASSHTGRRTSRYTGELFF.